The rows below give T cell receptor beta chains drawn from one sample of a study of blood T cell repertoires in COVID-19. Repertoires were generated with immunoSEQ multiplex PCR, while TCRdb's copy carries only in-frame clones and drops some. Of approximately 350,000 clones in the sample, 80% to 90% were seen once. Source material: peripheral blood. The receptors derive from a woman in her thirties with COVID-19, enrolled during active disease. CDR3s include the opening cysteine and the closing phenylalanine or tryptophan. The D gene is left open where the match is weak. Clone sizes are given selectively: once, few, many, or a class where the clone is expanded.

D,V,J,size,DNA,CDR3
-,TRBV9,TRBJ2-1,-,TGTGCCAGCAGCTATTGGGGTGAGGGGGATGAGCAGTTCTTC,CASSYWGEGDEQFF
-,TRBV4-3,TRBJ1-1,-,TGCGCCAGCAGCCAAGACGGGGTGATGAACACTGAAGCTTTCTTT,CASSQDGVMNTEAFF
-,TRBV13,TRBJ1-3,-,TGTGCCAGCAGGCTAAGCTCCGCAGGGGCTCGCACCATATATTTT,CASRLSSAGARTIYF
TRBD1,TRBV29-1,TRBJ1-5,-,TGCAGCGTTGGCACGGCAGGGGGCGTTCAGCCCCAGCATTTT,CSVGTAGGVQPQHF
-,TRBV5-6,TRBJ2-1,-,TGTGCCAGCAGCTTGTTGCAGGGGGGTGGCAATGAGCAGTTCTTC,CASSLLQGGGNEQFF
TRBD1,TRBV19,TRBJ1-2,-,TGTGCCAGTAAATCCCAGGGGGCTGGCTATGGCTACACCTTC,CASKSQGAGYGYTF
TRBD1,TRBV24-1,TRBJ2-3,-,TGTGCCACCAGTGATCCAGGGACAGAGAACACAGATACGCAGTATTTT,CATSDPGTENTDTQYF
-,TRBV29-1,TRBJ1-2,medium-sized,TGCAGCATCCAAGAGGGTTCCTATGGCTACACCTTC,CSIQEGSYGYTF
-,TRBV24-1,TRBJ2-1,-,TGTGCCACCAGTGATCCTAGGGGGAATGAGCAGTTCTTC,CATSDPRGNEQFF
TRBD1,TRBV12-3/TRBV12-4,TRBJ1-2,-,TGTGCCAGCAGTCCGGACAGGGGTCGTGGCTACACCTTC,CASSPDRGRGYTF
-,TRBV7-2,TRBJ2-3,-,TGTGCCAGCAGCTTAGAGTCAGGGACGCAGTATTTT,CASSLESGTQYF
TRBD1,TRBV19,TRBJ1-5,-,TGTGCCAGTAGCCCCCTCCCCAGGGGGGAACAGCCCCAGCATTTT,CASSPLPRGEQPQHF
-,TRBV18,TRBJ2-1,once,TGTGCCAGCTCACCATGGAGGGCGGGGAATGAGCAGTTCTTC,CASSPWRAGNEQFF
TRBD1,TRBV18,TRBJ2-7,-,TGTGCCAGCTCAATAGGGACAGTAGGGTACGAGCAGTACTTC,CASSIGTVGYEQYF
TRBD1,TRBV4-3,TRBJ2-7,-,TGCGCCAGCAGCCCGGGACAGGCCTACGAGCAGTACTTC,CASSPGQAYEQYF
-,TRBV5-4,TRBJ1-2,-,TGTGCCAGCAGCTGGGACACCAACTATGGCTACACCTTC,CASSWDTNYGYTF
TRBD2,TRBV12-5,TRBJ2-4,-,TGTGCTAGTGGTTTTCGAAACGGGGGACTAGCGGGAGTAGCCAAAAACATTCAGTACTTC,CASGFRNGGLAGVAKNIQYF
-,TRBV28,TRBJ2-5,once,TGTGCCAGCCAAGAGGGAGAGACCCAGTACTTC,CASQEGETQYF
TRBD1,TRBV15,TRBJ2-5,-,TGTGCCACCAGCAGACTCCGGGACAGGGGTCGAGAGACCCAGTACTTC,CATSRLRDRGRETQYF